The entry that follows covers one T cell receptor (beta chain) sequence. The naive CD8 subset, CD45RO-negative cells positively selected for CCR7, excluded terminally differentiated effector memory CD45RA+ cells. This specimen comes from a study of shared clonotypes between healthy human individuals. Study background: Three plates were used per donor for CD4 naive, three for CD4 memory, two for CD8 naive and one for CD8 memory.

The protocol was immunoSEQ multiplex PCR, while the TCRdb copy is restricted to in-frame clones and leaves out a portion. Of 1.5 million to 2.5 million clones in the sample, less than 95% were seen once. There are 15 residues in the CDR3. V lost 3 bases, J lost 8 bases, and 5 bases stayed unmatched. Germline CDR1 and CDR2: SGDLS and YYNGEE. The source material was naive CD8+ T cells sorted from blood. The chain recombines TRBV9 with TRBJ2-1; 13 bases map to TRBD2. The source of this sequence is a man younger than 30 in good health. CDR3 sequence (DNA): TGTGCCAGCAGCGGAGGACTAGCGGGAGAGCATGAGCAGTTCTTC. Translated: CASSGGLAGEHEQFF.